This is a list of T cell receptor beta chains from one sample in a study of T cells in Graves' hyperthyroidism and ophthalmopathy. One entry per CDR3 protein, called by TCRdb with MiXCR from the multiplex PCR reads. The table has 280,000 or so distinct CDR3 sequences, about 25% seen once. Sequences were obtained from blood. The receptors shown here come from a middle-aged man with Graves' hyperthyroidism that later progressed to Graves' ophthalmopathy. Both conserved end residues are part of each CDR3. The order of the fields is J gene, clone size, V gene, D gene, CDR3 DNA, CDR3 protein. D genes are given only for firm matches. Part of the rows lack a size; the others show once, few, many or a class for expanded clones.

TRBJ2-7,many,TRBV27,.,TGTGCCAGCAGTCACAGACGGACCTCCTACGAGCAGTACTTC,CASSHRRTSYEQYF
TRBJ1-1,.,TRBV12-3/TRBV12-4,TRBD1,TGTGCCAGCAGTTTGGCAGGGGGCAGGGACACTGAAGCTTTCTTT,CASSLAGGRDTEAFF
TRBJ2-5,many,TRBV30,TRBD2,TGTGCCTGGAGCCAGCGGGAGGGTACCCAGTACTTC,CAWSQREGTQYF
TRBJ1-1,.,TRBV27,.,TGTGCCAGCAGTTTATCGGTGGGGCACGGCACTGAAGCTTTCTTT,CASSLSVGHGTEAFF
TRBJ2-7,many,TRBV6-5,.,TGTGCCAGCGAGTACAGGGAACACTACGAGCAGTACTTC,CASEYREHYEQYF
TRBJ2-7,many,TRBV30,.,TGTGCCTGGAGTGTACTTCGGCGGGACAGCTCCTACGAGCAGTACTTC,CAWSVLRRDSSYEQYF
TRBJ1-2,many,TRBV7-8,.,TGTGCCAGCAGTTCGGACCCTGTCCGTGGGTATGGCTACACCTTC,CASSSDPVRGYGYTF
TRBJ2-7,many,TRBV27,TRBD1,TGTGCCAGCAGTTCCGAAGTAAGGGGGCCCGGGTACGAGCAGTACTTC,CASSSEVRGPGYEQYF
TRBJ1-2,many,TRBV5-5,.,TGTGCCAGCAGCTTGGCCACGCAGGGGCCATATGGCTACACCTTC,CASSLATQGPYGYTF
TRBJ1-3,once,TRBV6-1,.,TGTGCCAGCATGCCGAGGAACCCGGGCTCTGGAAACACCATATATTTT,CASMPRNPGSGNTIYF
TRBJ2-7,many,TRBV24-1,TRBD1,TGTGCCACCAGTGAGACAGGGAAGGGAAGCGAGCAGTACTTC,CATSETGKGSEQYF
TRBJ2-2,many,TRBV6-5,.,TGTGCCAGCAGTTATTCGCGCCCAGACACCGGGGAGCTGTTTTTT,CASSYSRPDTGELFF
TRBJ2-7,.,TRBV20-1,.,TGCAGTGCTAGTCGAGGGATGAGTGGTTCCTACGAGCAGTACTTC,CSASRGMSGSYEQYF
TRBJ2-1,many,TRBV6-5,.,TGTGCCAGCAACCCGCGGACAATCCGGGCCTACAATGAGCAGTTCTTC,CASNPRTIRAYNEQFF
TRBJ1-3,many,TRBV11-2,TRBD1,TGTGCCAGCAGCTTAGACTACCACAGGGGGCCGTATGGAAACACCATATATTTT,CASSLDYHRGPYGNTIYF
TRBJ1-2,.,TRBV5-1,TRBD1,TGCGCCAGCAGCACCGGACAGGGCAAATATGGCTACACCTTC,CASSTGQGKYGYTF
TRBJ1-1,many,TRBV20-1,.,TGCAGTGCTAGAGTTCAGCGGGACACTGAAGCTTTCTTT,CSARVQRDTEAFF
TRBJ1-1,.,TRBV3-1,.,TGTGCCAGCAGCCAAGAGGGGGATGAAGCTTTCTTT,CASSQEGDEAFF
TRBJ1-1,many,TRBV24-1,.,TGTGCCACCAGTGGTCCGGGACGGGAAGCTTTCTTT,CATSGPGREAFF
TRBJ1-2,many,TRBV10-3,.,TGTGCCATCAGTGAGGAGATAAATCTTGACTATGGCTACACCTTC,CAISEEINLDYGYTF
TRBJ2-1,many,TRBV20-1,TRBD2,TGCAGTGCTAGAGGACGCGGGCTAGCGGGAGGCTTCTACAATGAGCAGTTCTTC,CSARGRGLAGGFYNEQFF
TRBJ1-5,many,TRBV6-1,TRBD1,TGTGCCAGCAGTGGCGGGACAGGGAACAATCAGCCCCAGCATTTT,CASSGGTGNNQPQHF
TRBJ2-7,many,TRBV11-2,.,TGTGCCAGCAGCTTAGATGCGGTGGCAGGCTATGAGCAGTACTTC,CASSLDAVAGYEQYF
TRBJ1-2,many,TRBV10-3,.,TGTGCCATCATGGGCGATAACTATGGCTACACCTTC,CAIMGDNYGYTF
TRBJ1-1,many,TRBV6-2/TRBV6-3,.,TGTGCCAGCAGCAGGGACAATTACGAAGCTTTCTTT,CASSRDNYEAFF
TRBJ2-7,few,TRBV12-3/TRBV12-4,TRBD2,TGTGCCAGCAGTTTCTACGGGAGGGACTACGAGCAGTACTTC,CASSFYGRDYEQYF
TRBJ2-5,many,TRBV11-3,.,TGTGCCAGCAGCTTACTTACCTATTTTAGCAGACAAGAGACCCAGTACTTC,CASSLLTYFSRQETQYF
TRBJ2-5,many,TRBV6-1,.,TGTGCCAGCTTAATTTCTCGAGAGACCCAGTACTTC,CASLISRETQYF
TRBJ2-7,many,TRBV7-9,TRBD2,TGTGCCAGCAGCCGGGGACTAGCGGGAGTGCAGCAGTACTTC,CASSRGLAGVQQYF
TRBJ2-7,many,TRBV12-3/TRBV12-4,.,TGTGCCAGCAGCTTATTTGGTGGTTCCTCCTACGAGCAGTACTTC,CASSLFGGSSYEQYF
TRBJ1-3,.,TRBV12-3/TRBV12-4,.,TGTGCCAGCAGTTTCGGGGGCACCATATATTTT,CASSFGGTIYF
TRBJ2-2,many,TRBV20-1,.,TGCAGTGCTAAAAGGAGCGGGCGGACCGGGGAGCTGTTTTTT,CSAKRSGRTGELFF
TRBJ2-2,.,TRBV18,.,TGTGCCAGCTCACCAAACGTGGTTGGTGGATTAAACACCGGGGAGCTGTTTTTT,CASSPNVVGGLNTGELFF
TRBJ1-2,many,TRBV9,.,TGTGCCAGCAGCGTAGCCGGGTCCCCCTACACCTTC,CASSVAGSPYTF
TRBJ1-1,many,TRBV9,.,TGTGCCAGCAGCGTAGGACAGGTGAACACTGAAGCTTTCTTT,CASSVGQVNTEAFF
TRBJ2-7,many,TRBV12-3/TRBV12-4,.,TGTGCCAGCAGTTTCCGGAGGGGAGTCTACGAGCAGTACTTC,CASSFRRGVYEQYF
TRBJ2-7,.,TRBV28,TRBD1,TGTGCCAGCAGTTTAGAGACAGGGGGCTACGAGCAGTACTTC,CASSLETGGYEQYF
TRBJ2-5,many,TRBV20-1,TRBD2,TGCAGTGCTAGCGGTCTAGCGGGAGGGTTTTCCCAAGAGACCCAGTACTTC,CSASGLAGGFSQETQYF
TRBJ2-7,many,TRBV6-1,.,TGTGCCAGCAGACAGGTGGGCGGTTGGGAGCAGTACTTC,CASRQVGGWEQYF
TRBJ2-5,.,TRBV28,.,TGTGCCAGCAGTGGAGGGGCCACGGGAGAGACCCAGTACTTC,CASSGGATGETQYF
TRBJ1-2,many,TRBV10-3,.,TGTGCCATCAGTGCTGAAGTAGCTAACTATGGCTACACCTTC,CAISAEVANYGYTF
TRBJ1-1,.,TRBV7-6,TRBD1,TGTGCCAGCAGCACCGACAGGGATACTGAAGCTTTCTTT,CASSTDRDTEAFF
TRBJ2-2,.,TRBV6-5,TRBD1,TGTGCCAGCAGTTACTCCGGGGACAGGGTCACCGGGGAGCTGTTTTTT,CASSYSGDRVTGELFF
TRBJ2-5,many,TRBV6-2/TRBV6-3,.,TGTGCCAGCAGTTGGACTGGACTACCGGAGACCCAGTACTTC,CASSWTGLPETQYF
TRBJ2-2,many,TRBV30,TRBD2,TGTGCCTGGAGTGTATCGCTAGCGGTTGCCGGGGAGCTGTTTTTT,CAWSVSLAVAGELFF
TRBJ2-5,many,TRBV19,.,TGTGCCAGATGGATCCAAGAGACCCAGTACTTC,CARWIQETQYF
TRBJ2-7,few,TRBV6-5,.,TGTGCCAGCAGTTATCTCACCGGGAGCTACGAGCAGTACTTC,CASSYLTGSYEQYF
TRBJ2-4,many,TRBV28,.,TGTGCCAGCAGTTTATCCGGAGGGAGGAAGAACATTCAGTACTTC,CASSLSGGRKNIQYF
TRBJ2-2,many,TRBV6-5,TRBD1,TGTGCCAGCAGGAGACAGGGGTTCGGGGAGCTGTTTTTT,CASRRQGFGELFF
TRBJ2-5,many,TRBV20-1,.,TGCAGTGCGCACCTGGGAGCGGAAGAGACCCAGTACTTC,CSAHLGAEETQYF
TRBJ1-5,.,TRBV6-1,.,TGTGCCAGCAGTCCTTCCACCGGGAGAGGCAATCAGCCCCAGCATTTT,CASSPSTGRGNQPQHF
TRBJ1-1,many,TRBV20-1,.,TGCAGTGCTAGAGTTCACGACATCTTGACCACTGAAGCTTTCTTT,CSARVHDILTTEAFF